A selection of T cell receptor beta chains follows, all from one sample in a study of T cell responses to AZD1222 COVID-19 vaccine. TCRdb's table, derived via immunoSEQ multiplex PCR, lists solely in-frame clones and lacks some. The table includes about 92,000 clones, approximately 90% detected once. This sample comprised peripheral blood, obtained on day 0 of AZD1222 vaccination. The receptors come from an adult in good health. CDR3s include the opening cysteine and the closing phenylalanine or tryptophan. A D gene is named only where the DNA matches it firmly.

>TRBV6-5|TRBJ1-6|-
CASRDGGPNSPLHF
>TRBV6-5|TRBJ2-7|TRBD1
CASSYSGQGAHEQYF
>TRBV19|TRBJ1-1|-
CASSDRGGMTEAFF
>TRBV18|TRBJ2-1|TRBD2
CASSRASGGQYNEQFF
>TRBV2|TRBJ2-6|-
CASSEQGRGNVLTF
>TRBV7-2|TRBJ1-6|TRBD1
CASSETGGGNSPLHF
>TRBV7-9|TRBJ1-2|TRBD1
CASSQGGGTNYGYTF
>TRBV19|TRBJ2-5|-
CASTSRAREETQYF
>TRBV19|TRBJ2-1|TRBD2
CASSLRGGAYNEQFF
>TRBV5-1|TRBJ2-1|TRBD2
CASSSGGSSSYNEQFF
>TRBV5-1|TRBJ2-5|-
CASSIQLSGQETQYF
>TRBV2|TRBJ2-1|-
CASLVQGSSYNEQFF
>TRBV5-4|TRBJ2-3|-
CASSLGRSTDTQYF
>TRBV11-3|TRBJ1-1|-
CASSSQGNTEAFF
>TRBV12-3/TRBV12-4|TRBJ2-7|-
CASSPTRTGEQYF
>TRBV2|TRBJ1-1|-
CASWWQRNTEAFF
>TRBV18|TRBJ2-7|-
CASSPDSGGEQYF
>TRBV19|TRBJ1-1|-
CASSQQSNTEAFF
>TRBV6-4|TRBJ1-1|-
CASSDSGRDFPPNTEAFF
>TRBV7-2|TRBJ2-3|TRBD2
CASSLSGVSTDTQYF
>TRBV6-2/TRBV6-3|TRBJ2-1|TRBD2
CASSYSGSSYNEQFF
>TRBV27|TRBJ2-5|TRBD2
CASRLAGGETQYF
>TRBV12-5|TRBJ2-5|TRBD1
CASGSAGTGVRETQYF
>TRBV4-2|TRBJ1-1|-
CASRFRGGTGRNTEAFF
>TRBV28|TRBJ1-5|-
CASSFMSADQPQHF
>TRBV23-1|TRBJ2-6|-
CASSQIRDFGANVLTF
>TRBV7-2|TRBJ2-2|-
CASRKTPTGELFF
>TRBV7-2|TRBJ1-6|-
CASSLSGRSPLHF
>TRBV5-5|TRBJ2-3|TRBD1
CASSLQGAADTQYF
>TRBV5-1|TRBJ2-2|-
CASGDTPGTGELFF
>TRBV4-1|TRBJ1-6|-
CASSQEHRSSLHF
>TRBV19|TRBJ2-7|-
CASSRQATNEQYF
>TRBV30|TRBJ1-1|TRBD1
CAWSVRRGQDFSNTEAFF
>TRBV18|TRBJ2-7|-
CASSNQGPGPSYEQYF
>TRBV2|TRBJ1-2|-
CASSEAGGNGYGYTF
>TRBV3-1/TRBV3-2|TRBJ1-2|-
CASSQGVSPWDGYTF
>TRBV5-1|TRBJ2-5|TRBD1
CASSSSGTGRETQYF
>TRBV30|TRBJ1-5|TRBD1
CAWGTGGHLKPQHF
>TRBV19|TRBJ1-6|TRBD1
CASSRRQGGDSPLHF
>TRBV5-4|TRBJ1-4|TRBD1
CASSLKGTGGEKLFF
>TRBV7-9|TRBJ2-1|-
CASSLIWTNNEQFF